This is a list of T cell receptor beta chains from one sample in a study of long-term antiretroviral therapy in people with HIV. Data came from immunoSEQ multiplex PCR; TCRdb stores just in-frame clones and leaves some out. The data show approximately 20,000 clones, about 80% seen once. This sample comprised unsorted PBMCs, obtained 0.2 years after starting antiretroviral therapy. All receptors come from a woman in her thirties or forties with HIV. The conserved cysteine and the conserved F or W are not part of the CDR3 here. D genes are given only for firm matches.

J,D,V,CDR3
TRBJ1-4,NA,TRBV4-1,ASRGLDEKLF
TRBJ1-1,NA,TRBV5-1,ASSYRGTATEAF
TRBJ1-1,NA,TRBV29-1,SVNRGLWLVNTEAF
TRBJ2-1,TRBD2,TRBV15,ATSSVWGGGEQF
TRBJ1-1,NA,TRBV5-1,ASSLGSANTEAF
TRBJ1-1,NA,TRBV19,ASSKRVTEAF
TRBJ2-7,TRBD1,TRBV27,ASSSSRDSSYEQY
TRBJ1-2,NA,TRBV19,ASTGEEGYT
TRBJ1-1,NA,TRBV30,AWSQQTGGPTF
TRBJ2-5,NA,TRBV13,ASSHPSANQETQY
TRBJ2-1,NA,TRBV27,ASSALAIGLDEQF
TRBJ1-1,NA,TRBV2,ASRTRGGQTEAF
TRBJ2-1,NA,TRBV5-1,ASSLILSDNEQF
TRBJ1-5,NA,TRBV4-3,ASSQEVTANQPQH
TRBJ1-2,NA,TRBV30,AWSANREYGYT
TRBJ2-1,TRBD2,TRBV27,ASRNSGRNNEQF
TRBJ2-7,NA,TRBV4-1,ASSQDPGTFYEQY
TRBJ1-1,NA,TRBV19,ASSSPDSRGTEAF
TRBJ2-3,TRBD2,TRBV9,ASSGRLAGSTDTQY
TRBJ1-5,NA,TRBV7-9,ASSSDVNQPQH
TRBJ2-7,TRBD1,TRBV6-5,ASRQTGINEQY
TRBJ1-2,NA,TRBV30,AWGPMGRVITGYT
TRBJ2-7,TRBD1,TRBV7-9,ASSGDDRGVYEQY
TRBJ1-1,NA,TRBV30,AWNVSPNTEAF
TRBJ1-5,TRBD1,TRBV6-1,ASSPDRGGYQPQH
TRBJ2-1,NA,TRBV4-1,ASSRLRGAANEQF
TRBJ2-7,NA,TRBV11-3,ASSRSVYEQY
TRBJ1-2,NA,TRBV7-6,ASSLAGNYGYT
TRBJ2-3,NA,TRBV10-3,AISARTTSDTQY
TRBJ1-2,NA,TRBV5-1,ASSSDTYGYT
TRBJ1-2,NA,TRBV10-2,ASMRGPLYGYT
TRBJ1-6,NA,TRBV27,ASSPQNVRSPLH
TRBJ2-7,TRBD1,TRBV6-1,ASSGAGTGNFYEQY
TRBJ1-1,NA,TRBV30,AWYDLLNTEAF
TRBJ1-2,NA,TRBV7-2,ASSLRGLGYT
TRBJ1-1,NA,TRBV2,ASSEHPNKAF
TRBJ2-1,TRBD2,TRBV5-1,ASSQTSGSSYNEQF
TRBJ2-7,TRBD1,TRBV7-9,ASAQRGDRGSEQY
TRBJ1-5,NA,TRBV11-2,ASSQVGGSNQPQH
TRBJ1-2,NA,TRBV29-1,SVEGGGVWYGYT
TRBJ1-6,NA,TRBV5-4,ASSLGGLRATNSPLH
TRBJ2-1,NA,TRBV19,ASTINGGFGSYNEQF
TRBJ2-6,TRBD2,TRBV5-1,ASSGGLAGAGANVLT
TRBJ1-5,NA,TRBV7-9,ASSFHLLPQH
TRBJ1-2,NA,TRBV19,ASLPGPTPYGYT
TRBJ1-5,NA,TRBV28,ASRTRSFNQPQH
TRBJ1-2,NA,TRBV2,ASNVNNYGYT
TRBJ2-3,TRBD2,TRBV4-1,ASSLVLAGGVDTDTQY
TRBJ2-5,NA,TRBV7-6,ASSLVGSRGETQY
TRBJ2-5,NA,TRBV5-1,ASSLTDQETQY
TRBJ2-1,TRBD2,TRBV7-9,ASSSPTSVVFDEQF
TRBJ1-1,TRBD1,TRBV5-1,ASSLVTGGSEAF
TRBJ2-2,NA,TRBV19,ASSIVAFANTGELF
TRBJ2-7,NA,TRBV7-8,ASSLRTGPYEQY
TRBJ2-3,NA,TRBV6-1,ASSDAGRADTQY
TRBJ2-5,NA,TRBV27,ASSLGQGVRETQY
TRBJ1-6,NA,TRBV4-2,ASSQDTQGIRGSPLH
TRBJ1-1,NA,TRBV30,AWIPSAAAF